This T cell receptor beta chain was captured by sequencing in a study of T cells in Graves' hyperthyroidism and ophthalmopathy (dated by TCRdb to the late 2010s). The study in broad terms: Peripheral blood samples were taken at initial diagnosis, before any treatment was given. To identify distinguishing TCR V-J signatures, a discovery cohort of roughly 100 patients was used, comprising 40 to 45 with Graves' ophthalmopathy and around 57 with stable Graves' hyperthyroidism. Once sampling was done, hyperthyroidism patients were given methimazole at a starting dose of 30 mg daily, whereas ophthalmopathy patients were given high-dose intravenous methylprednisolone. The study also compared thyroid tissue and blood T-cell repertoires from five or six Graves' hyperthyroidism patients. Prospective prediction of ophthalmopathy was tested in an independent validation cohort consisting of some 18 hyperthyroidism patients and 17 patients who later progressed to ophthalmopathy. The paper describes TCR Vbeta CDR3 sequencing of 120 to 150 peripheral blood samples, made up of some 42 ophthalmopathy patients, approximately 76 hyperthyroidism patients and about 17 progressor patients. The approximately 100 discovery patients were divided at random into training and test sets in a 7:3 ratio. Broader findings and caveats from the paper: During validation, the model predicted progression to ophthalmopathy a median of around 7 months ahead of onset, with almost 71% sensitivity and under 85% specificity. Most expanded thyroid clonotypes (frequency above 0.001) were also found in blood, which suggests that blood repertoires may mirror thyroid immune responses. No statistical method was used to set the sample size in advance, and investigators knew the group allocation. In cross-validation, a model built on a 13 V-J signature told ophthalmopathy apart from stable hyperthyroidism with approximately 90% sensitivity and around 81% specificity, and in testing the same model reached 80%/75%.

Ophthalmopathy patients had moderately to severely active disease, Clinical Activity Score of at least 3, NOSPECS grade of at least 4, and duration under 3 months. Patients with uncontrolled infections, other autoimmune diseases, pregnancy or lactation were excluded. Diagnoses were established on the basis of clinical symptoms, serum thyroxine and TRAb, thyroid ultrasound, and orbital computed tomography. Ficoll-Paque density gradient centrifugation was used to isolate PBMCs from 10 ml of fresh peripheral blood. Trizol reagent was used to extract total RNA, and RNA quality was then checked on an Agilent 2100 Bioanalyzer. The TCR beta CDR3 regions were amplified from the RNA transcripts. The TCR CDR3 was subjected to a first round of RT-PCR using the HTBI primer set and the Qiagen OneStep RT-PCR kit. Libraries were constructed in a second round of multiplex PCR, after which size selection and purification were carried out. The libraries were sequenced on an Illumina HiSeq2000 using paired-end 100 bp reads. As for the original processing: Raw data were processed with SOAPnuke, discarding reads with adapters, uncalled bases, mean Phred below 15, or no exact constant-primer or identifier match. COPE v1.2.5 was used to merge high-quality paired reads, and clonotypes were defined as unique nucleotide sequences. MiTCR v1.1 was used to align the clonotypes against IMGT TRBV, TRBD and TRBJ reference segments. The analysis was restricted to V-J combinations with a frequency above 0.0001, which together covered over 99% of the repertoires. A TCS score was defined as the ratio between F50 (clonal expansion) and ExV (chaos), using BLOSUM62-based TCRdist between CDR3 peptides within each V-J. Welch's t-statistics and random forest reduced fewer than 550 V-J features to 13, which were used in a naive Bayes classifier (R e1071). Thyroid-blood repertoire similarity was quantified with the Morisita-Horn index. In TCRdb, the public reads were trimmed at Q25 with fastp and aligned with MiXCR, with productive beta chains retained. Rows are combined by CDR3 protein, so each entry shows the most common genes and DNA. None of the V and J calls come from the authors' own analysis; TCRdb made them. The table for this sample lists approximately 600,000 distinct CDR3 sequences; approximately 14% of them were counted only once. About 3.9% of the sample comes from the top ten.

This clonotype was observed a handful of times. Its antigen is still unknown. A read error may explain this, as a much larger clone is one base away. Here V drops 4 bases and J drops 2 bases, and the junction holds 7 bases not matched to any gene. Including cysteine and phenylalanine, the CDR3 has 16 amino acids. Solely the CDR3 DNA is kept, with 48 bases framed from the first base. Sequenced: blood. The receptor chain draws on TRBV12-3 or TRBV12-4 and TRBJ2-5; 10 middle bases align to TRBD2. The receptor's source is a woman between 40 and 55 years old with Graves' ophthalmopathy. In nucleotides, the sequence is TGTGCCAGCAGTTCTCACGGGACTAGCGCTCAAGAGACCCAGTACTTC. This yields the protein CASSSHGTSAQETQYF.